Shown below are 27 T cell receptor beta chains from a single sample sequenced in a study of blood T cell repertoires in COVID-19. Clones were read by immunoSEQ multiplex PCR, and TCRdb kept only the in-frame ones, dropping some. The data contain some 180,000 clones, roughly 85% of them singletons. The sample consisted of PBMCs or T cells enriched from blood (not recorded which). These receptors were obtained from a man aged 40-50 years who had recovered from COVID-19.

This chain uses TRBV11-2 with TRBJ1-2, with D uncertain. The ends were cut back, 1 base at V and 6 bases at J, with 6 bases in the middle. Germline V CDR1 and CDR2: SGHAT, FQNNGV. CDR3 size: 12 residues. CDR3 bases: TGTGCCAGCAGCTTAGGCAGGCATGGCTACACCTTC. It specifies CASSLGRHGYTF. Full variable domain (outside the CDR3, taken from reference TRBV11-2 and TRBJ1-2): EAGVAQSPRYKIIEKRQSVAFWCNPISGHATLYWYQQILGQGPKLLIQFQNNGVVDDSQLPKDRFSAERLKGVDSTLKIQPAKLEDSAVYLCASSLGRHGYTFGSGTRLTVV.

V gene TRBV15 combines with J gene TRBJ2-7; a possible D gene is TRBD1 (6 bases). The CDR3 is 13 residues long. CDR1 is LNHNV and CDR2 is YYDKDF in the germline V gene (reference sequence). V was pared by 3 bases and J by 3 bases, with 9 bases between. The CDR3 bases are TGTGCCACCAGCAGGGAGGACAGCTACGAGCAGTACTTC. Residues: CATSREDSYEQYF.

The chain uses TRBV11-3 and TRBJ2-2; 10 bases fit TRBD2. This CDR3 has 18 amino acids. J gave up 2 bases and V 0 bases, and 6 bases lay outside the gene matches. Germline V gene lookup returns CDR1 SGHNT and CDR2 YENEEA. This CDR3 is CASSLDFLAGANTGELFF. In DNA, the CDR3 is TGTGCCAGCAGCTTAGATTTCCTAGCGGGGGCAAACACCGGGGAGCTGTTTTTT.

This chain joins TRBV10-1 and TRBJ1-5; no clear D. Germline CDR1 WNHNN, CDR2 SYGVQD (reference sequence). Trimming left V 10 bases short and J 2 bases short, with 6 bases between. The CDR3 loop spans 11 amino acids. In nucleotides, the CDR3 is TGCGCCACCCCCGGCAATCAGCCCCAGCATTTT. Translation: CATPGNQPQHF.

The chain uses TRBV29-1 and TRBJ1-3; a possible D gene is TRBD1 (6 bases). Between the trimmed V and J ends, which lost 3 bases and 9 bases, there was a span of 9 bases. Germline V CDR1 and CDR2: SQVTM, ANQGSEA. This CDR3 region has 11 residues. CDR3 DNA sequence: TGCAGCGTTGATCAGGGGTCCACCATATATTTT. It specifies CSVDQGSTIYF.

This chain connects TRBV5-1 to TRBJ2-7, with a tentative D call TRBD2 (5 bases). The CDR3 covers 17 residues. Germline values: CDR1 SGHRS, CDR2 YFSETQ. The V end lost 0 bases, the J end lost 4 bases, and 20 bases lay between the germline ends. CDR3: CASSLAPSPGLPYEQYF. The CDR3 coding sequence is TGCGCCAGCAGCTTGGCCCCGTCCCCTGGACTTCCTTACGAGCAGTACTTC.

In its sample, this clone was seen once. The V gene is TRBV6-5, the J gene TRBJ2-7, with 7 positions matching TRBD1. Germline CDR1 MNHEY, CDR2 SVGAGI. V lost 7 bases, J lost 2 bases, and 11 bases stayed unmatched. The CDR3 runs 15 residues. The chain's CDR3 is CASKVASGQAYEQYF. DNA for the CDR3: TGTGCCAGCAAGGTCGCGAGCGGACAGGCCTACGAGCAGTACTTC.

The chain is built from TRBV5-5 and TRBJ2-7; weak D call: TRBD1 (5 bases). V lost 7 bases and J 4 bases, leaving 15 bases between the germline ends. Per the germline V gene, CDR1 is SGHKS and CDR2 is YYEKEE (reference sequence). This CDR3 region has 13 residues. CDR3 coding DNA: TGTGCCAGCCTTGAGGCAGGGATGTACGAGCAGTACTTC. Protein sequence: CASLEAGMYEQYF.

The rearrangement uses TRBV19 and TRBJ1-5; D may be TRBD1 (6 bases). The CDR3 covers 15 residues. Germline V gene sequence: CDR1 LNHDA, CDR2 SQIVND (reference sequence). V lost 0 bases and J 4 bases, leaving 10 bases between the germline ends. The CDR3 here is CASSIEGGRNQPQHF. The CDR3 bases are TGTGCCAGTAGTATAGAGGGGGGGCGAAATCAGCCCCAGCATTTT.

The chain is built from TRBV3-1 (or the pseudogene TRBV3-2) and TRBJ2-3, with D perhaps TRBD2 (5 bases). V lost 2 bases to trimming and J lost 0 bases, with 9 bases between them. Germline-derived CDR1 and CDR2 are LGHDT and YNNKEL (reference sequence). This CDR3 spans 15 amino acids. The CDR3 DNA reads TGTGCCAGCAGCCAATCCCGGACTAGCACAGATACGCAGTATTTT. It is translated as CASSQSRTSTDTQYF.

V gene TRBV11-2 combines with J gene TRBJ2-1; 8 nucleotides align to TRBD2. Germline CDR1 reads SGHAT; CDR2 reads FQNNGV. V was clipped by 0 bases and J by 1 base; unmatched bases: 8. CDR3 length equals 18 residues. In DNA form, the CDR3 reads TGTGCCAGCAGCTTAGAGGGTCGGTCGGGAGGGTCCTACAATGAGCAGTTCTTC. It specifies CASSLEGRSGGSYNEQFF.

V is TRBV29-1 and J is TRBJ2-3; 8 bases are shared with TRBD2. The length of the CDR3 is 12 residues. CDR1 is SQVTM and CDR2 is ANQGSEA in the germline V gene. The CDR3 region is CSSGIASDTQYF. The DNA of the CDR3 is TGCAGTAGCGGGATTGCGTCAGATACGCAGTATTTT.

The chain combines TRBV5-4 with TRBJ2-2; D is perhaps TRBD2 (7 bases). The germline V and J ends were trimmed by 4 bases and 7 bases, with 14 bases remaining between them. Germline-derived CDR1 and CDR2 are SGHNT and YYREEE (reference sequence). CDR3 length equals 14 residues. The CDR3 protein is CASSLEGGIGELFF. The CDR3 nucleotides are TGTGCCAGCAGCCTGGAGGGGGGGATCGGGGAGCTGTTTTTT.

This chain links TRBV7-3 with TRBJ1-6; D is uncertain. This CDR3 contains 13 residues. Trimming cost V 1 base and J 10 bases, with 8 bases left between them. The germline V gene has CDR1 SGHTA and CDR2 FQGTGA. The CDR3 coding sequence is TGTGCCAGCAGCTTAAACGGGGTATCACCCCTCCACTTT. Translation: CASSLNGVSPLHF.

The chain joins TRBV4-1 to TRBJ1-3; D remains unclear. CDR1 and CDR2 from the germline V gene are MGHRA and YSYEKL. This CDR3 has 17 residues. V lost 1 base to trimming and J lost 0 bases, with 13 bases between them. The CDR3 DNA reads TGCGCCAGCAGCCAAGGTCAGGCAGACGACTCTGGAAACACCATATATTTT. Translation: CASSQGQADDSGNTIYF.

This rearrangement joins TRBV6-5 to TRBJ1-5; TRBD1 agrees at 8 bases. Germline V gene data show CDR1 as MNHEY and CDR2 as SVGAGI. Trimming removed 6 bases from V and 4 bases from J; junction bases left unmatched: 5. CDR3 size: 14 residues. CDR3 amino acids: CASRGTGKNQPQHF. CDR3 DNA sequence: TGTGCCAGCAGGGGGACAGGAAAGAATCAGCCCCAGCATTTT.

The V and J genes are TRBV28 and TRBJ1-2; D is unresolved. Per germline, CDR1 MDHEN and CDR2 SYDVKM. The CDR3 runs to 15 residues. V gave up 5 bases and J gave up 6 bases, with 19 bases separating them. The CDR3 reads CASSPLGHKEDGYTF. Written as DNA, the CDR3 is TGTGCCAGCAGTCCGCTGGGTCACAAGGAGGATGGCTACACCTTC.

The V gene is TRBV29-1, the J gene TRBJ2-2, with D maybe TRBD2 (6 bases). The length of the CDR3 is 14 residues. V dropped 7 bases and J dropped 4 bases, with 16 bases sitting between them. Germline V gives CDR1 SQVTM, CDR2 ANQGSEA. CDR3 nucleotides: TGCAGCGCCGGTAGAGCGGGTTCCACCGGGGAGCTGTTTTTT. Its protein is CSAGRAGSTGELFF.

The chain combines TRBV19 with TRBJ1-1, with D possibly TRBD1 on 6 matching bases. The CDR3 has 17 residues. The V end was cut by 6 bases, the J end by 1 base, with 21 bases between. Germline CDR1 reads LNHDA; CDR2 reads SQIVND (reference sequence). CDR3 protein: CASRTDRLGLPNTEAFF. CDR3 DNA: TGTGCCAGTAGAACGGACAGACTCGGATTACCGAACACTGAAGCTTTCTTT.

The CDR3 nucleotides read TGTGCCAGTAGGGCAGGGGATGGGCAGTATTTT. As protein: CASRAGDGQYF. V gene TRBV19 combines with J gene TRBJ2-3; tentatively, D is TRBD1 (6 bases). Germline CDR1 and CDR2: LNHDA and SQIVND (reference sequence). This CDR3 contains 11 residues. With 6 bases removed from V and 11 bases from J, the gap between germline ends came to 12 bases.

The chain couples TRBV5-1 to TRBJ2-1; 11 nucleotides agree with TRBD2. V lost 3 bases and J lost 10; bases outside the gene matches: 6. Germline CDR1 SGHRS, CDR2 YFSETQ. This CDR3 spans 14 amino acids. CDR3 sequence (DNA): TGCGCCAGCAGCTCGACTAGCGGGGATAGAGAGCAGTTCTTC. Amino acid sequence: CASSSTSGDREQFF.

V usage is TRBV6-1 and J usage is TRBJ2-5; the match to TRBD2 covers 10 bases. Per the germline V gene, CDR1 is MNHNS and CDR2 is SASEGT. CDR3 length: 15 amino acids. The trim removed 2 bases at V and 5 bases at J, leaving 5 bases unmatched. The CDR3 is CASSELAGELETQYF. The CDR3, as DNA: TGTGCCAGCAGTGAACTAGCGGGAGAGCTCGAGACCCAGTACTTC.

The CDR3 loop reads CASSDKGVSSTDTQYF. DNA for the CDR3: TGCGCCAGCAGTGATAAAGGGGTCTCTAGCACAGATACGCAGTATTTT. The gene calls are TRBV10-1 and TRBJ2-3; a weak D match, TRBD1 (5 bases). CDR3 length: 16 amino acids. V was shortened by 3 bases and J by 0 bases, with 13 bases between the two germline ends. The germline V gene encodes CDR1 WNHNN and CDR2 SYGVQD (reference sequence).

This rearrangement joins TRBV19 to TRBJ1-1, with D uncertain. The CDR3 is 14 amino acids. The germline V gene encodes CDR1 LNHDA and CDR2 SQIVND (reference sequence). V lost 6 bases to trimming and J lost 1 base, with 12 bases between them. CDR3: CASSPPNPNTEAFF. CDR3 DNA sequence: TGTGCCAGTAGCCCTCCTAACCCGAACACTGAAGCTTTCTTT.

The chain carries TRBV7-9 and TRBJ2-7, with a possible D match to TRBD1 (6 bases). V lost 8 bases to trimming and J lost 7 bases, with 15 bases between them. The CDR3 length is 12 residues. Germline V gives CDR1 SEHNR, CDR2 FQNEAQ (reference sequence). Here the CDR3 reads CASGGGVIEQYF. DNA for the CDR3: TGTGCCAGCGGTGGGGGCGTTATAGAGCAGTACTTC.

This chain joins TRBV19 and TRBJ2-7, with TRBD1 identical over 8 bases. The CDR3 length is 15 residues. CDR1 and CDR2 from the germline V gene are LNHDA and SQIVND (reference sequence). Losses at the gene ends were 5 bases for V and 2 bases for J; bases not matched to a gene: 8. CDR3 sequence: CASSSPSTGAYEQYF. CDR3 sequence (DNA): TGTGCCAGTAGTTCGCCCTCGACAGGGGCCTACGAGCAGTACTTC.

The chain uses TRBV3-1 (or the pseudogene TRBV3-2) and TRBJ2-5; 8 nucleotides agree with TRBD1. Unmatched junction bases numbered 3, after V lost 4 bases and J lost 5 bases. The CDR3 has 13 amino acids. Germline assignment: CDR1 LGHDT and CDR2 YNNKEL (reference sequence). CDR3 bases: TGTGCCAGCAGCCGGACAGGGCGGGAGACCCAGTACTTC. Encoded protein: CASSRTGRETQYF.